The 23 T cell receptor beta chains in this list originate from one sample, sequenced in a study of T cells in women clearing cervical HPV infection. Assay: immunoSEQ multiplex PCR; the TCRdb copy retains only in-frame clones and omits some. Here the sample table reports approximately 28,000 clones. Sequencing input: blood buffy coat. All receptors come from a woman aged 18 to 75 with a cervical HPV16 infection that either progressed to CIN3+ or cleared (not recorded which).

CDR3 protein: CSARSLWGTTGAYNEQFF. The DNA read from the CDR3 is TGCAGTGCTAGGTCCCTCTGGGGCACGACGGGAGCCTACAATGAG. The chain uses TRBV20-1 and TRBJ2-1, with D possibly matching TRBD2 (6 bases). The read ends 3 residues shy of where the CDR3 ends; the end is completed using the germline J gene. The CDR3 has 18 residues. Germline V gene data show CDR1 as DFQATT and CDR2 as SNEGSKA (reference sequence). Trimming removed 3 bases from V and 2 bases from J, with 23 bases in between.

A remark on this clone: Relative to the germline gene, one junction end is altered; a read error may explain this. The read falls 3 residues short of the CDR3 end, and the missing part is taken from the germline J gene. The chain has TRBV7-9 and TRBJ1-6; TRBD1 aligns across 9 bases. CDR1 is SEHNR and CDR2 is FQNEAQ in the germline V gene (reference sequence). The CDR3 totals 14 residues. CDR3 bases read: TGTTCCAGCAGCCGGGACAGGGCAAATTCGCCC. This codes for CSSSRDRANSP. The entire CDR3 protein is CSSSRDRANSPLHF. Full variable domain (rest looked up from reference TRBV7-9 and TRBJ1-6): DTGVSQNPRHKITKRGQNVTFRCDPISEHNRLYWYRQTLGQGPEFLTYFQNEAQLEKSRLLSDRFSAERPKGSFSTLEIQRTEQGDSAMYLCSSSRDRANSPLHFGNGTRLTVT.

Concerning this clone itself: The read finishes 3 residues shy of the CDR3 end, and the germline J gene is used to complete it. This chain connects TRBV25-1 to TRBJ1-2, with a tentative D call TRBD1 (6 bases). The CDR3 runs to 13 residues. Per germline, CDR1 MGHDK and CDR2 SYGVNS. The covered CDR3 bases are TGTGCCAGCAGTGCATACAGGGTGCGCGGC. This sequence encodes CASSAYRVRG. The CDR3, in full, reads CASSAYRVRGYTF.

Concerning this clone itself: With the read ending 3 residues before the CDR3 end, the germline J gene is used to fill in that end. The chain couples TRBV12-3 or TRBV12-4 to TRBJ1-4, with D possibly being TRBD1 (6 bases). Trimming took off 5 bases at V and 8 bases at J, with 12 bases between the two ends. The CDR3 has 13 amino acids. CDR3 amino acids: CASSLDSKEKLFF. The part of the CDR3 DNA that was read is TGTGCCAGCAGTCTGGACAGCAAGGAAAAA.

Concerning this clone: The read ends 3 residues early relative to the CDR3; the germline J gene fills the gap. This chain joins TRBV12-3 or TRBV12-4 and TRBJ2-5; D perhaps matches TRBD1 (6 bases). This CDR3 comprises 14 residues. The V and J ends lost 6 bases and 2 bases respectively, with 13 bases between them. The sequenced CDR3 bases are TGTGCCAGCAGCCAGGGACATTCTCAAGAGACC. Translating it yields CASSQGHSQET. The whole CDR3 protein reads CASSQGHSQETQYF.

On this clone itself: The read falls 3 residues short of the CDR3 end, and the missing part is taken from the germline J gene. The chain uses TRBV30 and TRBJ1-5; D remains unclear. The ends were cut back, 2 bases at V and 5 bases at J, with 10 bases in the middle. The CDR3 spans 13 residues. Germline V gene sequence: CDR1 GTSNPN, CDR2 SVGIG (reference sequence). The part of the CDR3 DNA that was read is TGTGCCTGGAGTCTGGGCAGGTATCAGCCC. Translation: CAWSLGRYQP. The entire CDR3 is CAWSLGRYQPQHF.

A remark on this clone: The CDR3 extends 3 residues past the end of the read, so its final part is completed from the germline J gene. The gene calls are TRBV2 and TRBJ2-2, with 9 bases aligning to TRBD1. V shed 4 bases, J shed 9 bases, and the junction held 6 bases outside the gene matches. The CDR3 totals 14 residues. CDR1 is SNHLY and CDR2 is FYNNEI in the germline V gene. CDR3 bases read: TGTGCCAGCAGTGTTCGGGACAGGGTCCGGGAG. Translated, it gives CASSVRDRVRE. The full CDR3 is CASSVRDRVRELFF.

Partial CDR3 DNA: TGTGCCAGCAGTGAGCCTGGACAGGGGATTCCCGGGGAG. It codes for CASSEPGQGIPGE. The CDR3 as a whole reads CASSEPGQGIPGELFF. The chain links TRBV6-1 to TRBJ2-2, with 9 bases that match TRBD1. From the germline J gene comes the end of the CDR3, since the read stops 3 residues before it. V lost 3 bases and J lost 6; bases outside the gene matches: 8. The CDR3 is made up of 16 amino acids. Germline-derived CDR1 and CDR2 are MNHNS and SASEGT.

As to this clone: The CDR3 goes on 3 residues after the read ends, and that part is filled in from the germline J gene. The gene calls are TRBV18 and TRBJ1-4; no reliable D call. Per germline, CDR1 KGHSH and CDR2 LQKENI. CDR3 length: 13 amino acids. Trimming left V 6 bases short and J 6 bases short, with 11 bases between. The CDR3 sequence: CASSNGLDEKLFF. The part of the CDR3 DNA that was read is TGTGCCAGCTCTAACGGACTGGATGAAAAA.

To note about this clone: The read falls 3 residues short of the CDR3 end, and the missing part is taken from the germline J gene. J is TRBJ2-5 and V is TRBV7-6; the D gene is possibly TRBD2 (6 bases). Germline CDR1 reads SGHVS; CDR2 reads FNYEAQ. The CDR3 contains 14 residues. Trimming stripped 5 bases from V and 4 bases from J, with 14 bases between. CDR3 loop: CASSVLTSGETQYF. CDR3 bases read: TGTGCCAGCAGCGTATTGACTAGTGGAGAGACC.

As for this clone: Sequencing ends 3 residues short of the CDR3 end; the germline J gene provides the rest. The chain uses TRBV19 and TRBJ2-1; D unresolved. Trimming left V 5 bases short and J 6 bases short, with 11 bases between. CDR3 length: 13 residues. The germline CDR1 and CDR2 sequences are LNHDA and SQIVND (reference sequence). CDR3 DNA (partial): TGTGCCAGTAGTCGTGAGCGTGGCAATGAG. Protein: CASSRERGNE. The complete CDR3 sequence is CASSRERGNEQFF.

The chain's CDR3 is CSVETRDRGTYTF. CDR3 DNA (partial): TGCAGCGTTGAAACCCGGGACAGGGGGACC. The V and J genes are TRBV29-1 and TRBJ1-2; 11 bases fit TRBD1. The CDR3 goes on 3 residues after the read ends, and that part is filled in from the germline J gene. The V gene's germline CDR1 is SQVTM and CDR2 ANQGSEA. The CDR3 runs to 13 residues.

In regard to this clone: The junction differs from germline at one of its ends, possibly a read error. The CDR3 is cut off 3 residues early in the read; its end comes from the germline J gene. This sequence joins TRBV5-1 and TRBJ2-5; a weak D match, TRBD2 (7 bases). The CDR3 spans 15 residues. Germline lookup yields CDR1 SGHRS and CDR2 YFSETQ. The CDR3 DNA, read in part, is TGCGCCGGCAGCTTTCAAACGGGGGGCTCGGAGACC. It translates to CAGSFQTGGSET. The full CDR3 reads CAGSFQTGGSETQYF.

Concerning this clone itself: The CDR3 is cut off 3 residues early in the read; its end comes from the germline J gene. The genes are TRBV2 and TRBJ1-5, with TRBD1 matching over 9 bases. The length of the CDR3 is 13 residues. Germline values: CDR1 SNHLY, CDR2 FYNNEI. Partial CDR3 DNA: TGTGCCAGCCAACCGGGACAGGGTGGACCC. Translation: CASQPGQGGP. The whole CDR3 sequence reads CASQPGQGGPQHF.

Of note for this clone: Read sequence stops 3 residues before the CDR3 end, and the germline J gene provides the missing end. The V and J genes are TRBV18 and TRBJ2-3; TRBD2 matches at 12 bases. Germline V lookup: CDR1 KGHSH, CDR2 LQKENI. The CDR3 runs to 14 residues. The sequenced part of the CDR3 DNA is TGTGCCAGCTCACCTCCGGGACTAGCGGGTGCG. It is translated as CASSPPGLAGA. The whole CDR3 reads CASSPPGLAGAQYF. Using reference TRBV18 and TRBJ2-3 for the parts outside the CDR3, the full variable domain is NAGVMQNPRHLVRRRGQEARLRCSPMKGHSHVYWYRQLPEEGLKFMVYLQKENIIDESGMPKERFSAEFPKEGPSILRIQQVVRGDSAAYFCASSPPGLAGAQYFGPGTRLTVL.

Turning to this clone: Coverage ceases 3 residues before the CDR3 finishes, and the germline J gene fills in the end. The rearrangement links TRBV30 to TRBJ1-5, with a weak D call TRBD1 (6 bases). The V end lost 0 bases, the J end lost 4 bases, and 16 bases lay between the germline ends. CDR3 length: 16 amino acids. Per germline, CDR1 GTSNPN and CDR2 SVGIG (reference sequence). CDR3 DNA, as far as it was read: TGTGCCTGGAGTGTAGGGAGGGACATCACAAATCAGCCC. Translation gives CAWSVGRDITNQP. The full CDR3 sequence reads CAWSVGRDITNQPQHF.

Concerning this clone itself: Read coverage stops 3 residues before the CDR3 terminus; the germline J gene supplies the remainder. The J gene is TRBJ1-1, the V gene TRBV2; D not resolved. Looked up from germline, CDR1 is SNHLY and CDR2 is FYNNEI. Trimming left V 6 bases short and J 1 base short, with 12 bases between. The CDR3 spans 14 residues. CDR3 bases read: TGTGCCAGCAGCCCAGGACGGGGGAACACTGAA. This sequence encodes CASSPGRGNTE. The whole CDR3 sequence is CASSPGRGNTEAFF.

As regards this clone: Sequencing ends 3 residues short of the CDR3 end; the germline J gene provides the rest. The chain carries TRBV5-5 and TRBJ1-3; 7 bases match TRBD1. The CDR3 contains 15 residues. Germline CDR1 SGHKS, CDR2 YYEKEE (reference sequence). Trimming removed 4 bases from V and 2 bases from J; junction bases left unmatched: 6. CDR3 DNA, as far as it was read: TGTGCCAGCAGCGTATTGACAGGGACTGGAAACACC. This encodes CASSVLTGTGNT. The whole CDR3 protein reads CASSVLTGTGNTIYF.

This clone is deemed medium-sized by its frequency. The DNA ends 3 residues before the CDR3 does, and the rest of the CDR3 is filled in from the germline J gene. This rearrangement joins TRBV6-2 or TRBV6-3 to TRBJ2-3; 7 bases are shared with TRBD1. Unmatched junction bases numbered 6, after V lost 6 bases and J lost 3 bases. The CDR3 extends over 14 amino acids. Per the germline V gene, CDR1 is MNHEY and CDR2 is SVGEGT. CDR3 DNA (partial): TGTGCCAGCAGCCCACAGGGGTGGACAGATACG. The encoded protein is CASSPQGWTDT. The CDR3 reads in full as CASSPQGWTDTQYF.

A remark on this clone: Sequencing ends 3 residues short of the CDR3 end; the germline J gene provides the rest. This rearrangement joins TRBV28 to TRBJ2-7; 7 bases agree with TRBD1. The length of the CDR3 is 17 residues. The germline CDR1 and CDR2 sequences are MDHEN and SYDVKM. J lost 3 bases, V lost 5 bases, and 16 bases had no gene match. The CDR3 DNA, read in part, is TGTGCCAGCAGTGGGCTTGCGAAGGACAGGTCCCACTACGAG. This codes for CASSGLAKDRSHYE. The CDR3 in its entirety is CASSGLAKDRSHYEQYF.

A word on this clone: The read ends 3 residues early relative to the CDR3; the germline J gene fills the gap. This chain links TRBV5-1 with TRBJ2-7; 10 bases map to TRBD1. CDR3 length equals 14 residues. Per germline, CDR1 SGHRS and CDR2 YFSETQ. The junction had 4 bases not matched to a gene; V was cut back by 4 bases and J by 3 bases. Here the CDR3 reads CASSEGTGVYEQYF. The sequenced part of the CDR3 DNA is TGCGCCAGCAGCGAGGGGACAGGGGTCTACGAG. The entire variable domain, with the rest obtained from reference TRBV5-1 and TRBJ2-7, is as follows: KAGVTQTPRYLIKTRGQQVTLSCSPISGHRSVSWYQQTPGQGLQFLFEYFSETQRNKGNFPGRFSGRQFSNSRSEMNVSTLELGDSALYLCASSEGTGVYEQYFGPGTRLTVT.

On this clone itself: The read is 3 residues too short to cover the CDR3 end, so that end is filled in from the germline J gene. The chain couples TRBV10-1 to TRBJ1-2, with TRBD1 matching 11 bases. Per germline, CDR1 WNHNN and CDR2 SYGVQD (reference sequence). Trimming removed 7 bases from V and 7 bases from J; junction bases left unmatched: 8. This CDR3 has 14 amino acids. The DNA read from the CDR3 is TGCGCCAGCAAATCGGGACAGGGGGACGGTGGC. It encodes CASKSGQGDGG. The complete CDR3 sequence is CASKSGQGDGGYTF.

Of note for this clone: Read data end 3 residues before the CDR3 end; the end is taken from the germline J gene. V and J are TRBV7-9 and TRBJ2-5; tentatively, D is TRBD1 or TRBD2 (7 bases each). The CDR3 sequence is 15 residues long. The V end was cut by 1 base, the J end by 4 bases, with 13 bases between. Germline CDR1 and CDR2: SEHNR and FQNEAQ (reference sequence). CDR3: CASSLGQGGGETQYF. The CDR3 bases that were read are TGTGCCAGCAGCTTAGGACAGGGAGGGGGAGAGACC. The full variable domain, completed using reference TRBV7-9 and TRBJ2-5, is DTGVSQNPRHKITKRGQNVTFRCDPISEHNRLYWYRQTLGQGPEFLTYFQNEAQLEKSRLLSDRFSAERPKGSFSTLEIQRTEQGDSAMYLCASSLGQGGGETQYFGPGTRLLVL.